Here is one T cell receptor beta chain with its context. Its target is not known. The ends lost 7 bases at V and 1 base at J; junction bases unmatched: 12. The CDR3 spans 18 residues. Germline-derived CDR1 and CDR2 are LNHDA and SQIVND (reference sequence). The sample is drawn from a study of shared clonotypes between healthy human individuals. Study-wide context: Three plates each covered CD4 naive and memory; CD8 naive two, CD8 memory one.

General study findings and limits: Among donors, the sharing of clonotypes was expected to be influenced by sequencing depth. Richness estimates generally favored naive over memory subsets.

Here immunoSEQ multiplex PCR was the method, and the copy in TCRdb shows in-frame clones only, minus some. The sample comprises roughly 1,500,000 clones, approximately 98.5% of which are singletons, and 0.36% rests with the top ten. This clonotype was obtained from a man aged 25 to 40 in good health. Sequenced material: naive CD4+ T cells sorted from blood. Subset specified: CD45RA+ positively selected. V and J are TRBV19 and TRBJ2-4, with TRBD2 identical over 11 bases. CDR3 loop: CASMVTSGRIGAKNIQYF. In nucleotides, the CDR3 is TGTGCCAGTATGGTCACTAGCGGGAGAATTGGGGCCAAAAACATTCAGTACTTC.